These 15 T cell receptor beta chains share one sample of origin, sequenced in a study of identical twins. TCRdb ran MiXCR on the 5' RACE reads and lists one entry per CDR3 protein. The table includes roughly 230,000 distinct CDR3 sequences, about 9% detected once. These data were likewise used in another study, on yellow fever vaccine responses in identical twins.

Sequencing was performed on CD8+ T cells sorted from blood. The receptors shown here come from a woman younger than 35 in good health.

The J gene is TRBJ2-1, the V gene TRBV14, with TRBD2 as a possible D gene (6 bases). Trimming removed 8 bases from V and 0 bases from J, with 17 bases in between. CDR1 and CDR2 (germline): SGHDN, FVKESK. The CDR3 runs to 16 residues. The DNA for the CDR3 is TGTGCCAGCGCCCTCCTGGAGGGCGGCTCCTACAATGAGCAGTTCTTC. The encoded protein is CASALLEGGSYNEQFF.

The rearrangement uses TRBV7-9 and TRBJ2-3; D unclear. This CDR3 has 13 residues. From germline, CDR1 is SEHNR and CDR2 FQNEAQ (reference sequence). Trimming removed 2 bases at V and 3 bases at J, with 6 bases between. The CDR3 is CASSLKATDTQYF. The CDR3 bases are TGTGCCAGCAGCTTAAAAGCGACAGATACGCAGTATTTT.

The gene calls are TRBV11-2 and TRBJ1-1; D gene unclear. Per germline, CDR1 SGHAT and CDR2 FQNNGV. This CDR3 spans 14 amino acids. The V end was cut by 3 bases, the J end by 5 bases, with 13 bases between. The CDR3 DNA reads as TGTGCCAGCAGCTTTGATTCTGGACCGACTGAAGCTTTCTTT. This sequence encodes CASSFDSGPTEAFF. Together with reference TRBV11-2 and TRBJ1-1, the CDR3 gives the full variable domain: EAGVAQSPRYKIIEKRQSVAFWCNPISGHATLYWYQQILGQGPKLLIQFQNNGVVDDSQLPKDRFSAERLKGVDSTLKIQPAKLEDSAVYLCASSFDSGPTEAFFGQGTRLTVV.

This clonotype was seen at least ten times. The chain links TRBV6-5 to TRBJ2-3, with TRBD2 identical over 7 bases. This CDR3 has 12 residues. Germline CDR1 reads MNHEY; CDR2 reads SVGAGI. V trimming: 5 bases; J trimming: 6 bases; junction bases outside the gene matches: 2. This CDR3 reads CASSVGGDTQYF. The CDR3 coding sequence is TGTGCCAGCAGTGTGGGAGGGGATACGCAGTATTTT.

This clonotype was seen a few times. The V gene is TRBV27, the J gene TRBJ2-2; tentative D call: TRBD1 (6 bases). Germline V gene data show CDR1 as MNHEY and CDR2 as SMNVEV (reference sequence). V gave up 3 bases and J gave up 4 bases, with 15 bases separating them. This CDR3 is 16 amino acids long. CDR3 residues: CASSFRQVQSTGELFF. CDR3 in DNA: TGTGCCAGCAGTTTCCGACAGGTTCAGAGCACCGGGGAGCTGTTTTTT.

This clonotype was counted only a few times. The chain carries TRBV9 and TRBJ2-7, with a weak D call TRBD2 (7 bases). Germline CDR1 is SGDLS and CDR2 is YYNGEE. The CDR3 length is 15 residues. V was trimmed by 2 bases and J by 0 bases, leaving 12 bases between them. CDR3 bases: TGTGCCAGCAGCGTGGGGGCGGGGGTCTCCTACGAGCAGTACTTC. Translation gives CASSVGAGVSYEQYF.

There are many counts of this clonotype. This chain links TRBV28 with TRBJ2-1, with 7 nucleotides matching TRBD1. Germline assignment: CDR1 MDHEN and CDR2 SYDVKM. This CDR3 spans 13 amino acids. J lost 5 bases, V lost 7 bases, and 5 bases had no gene match. The CDR3 DNA reads as TGTGCCAGCACCCGACAGGGTGACAATGAGCAGTTCTTC. It specifies CASTRQGDNEQFF.

This clonotype was detected ten times or more. The chain combines TRBV9 with TRBJ2-3; 8 nucleotides match TRBD2. Germline V gene sequence: CDR1 SGDLS, CDR2 YYNGEE. This CDR3 region has 16 residues. With V trimmed by 1 base and J by 0 bases, 4 bases remained unmatched. CDR3 sequence: CASSVTSGSSTDTQYF. The DNA of the CDR3 is TGTGCCAGCAGCGTAACTAGCGGTTCTAGCACAGATACGCAGTATTTT. Filled out from reference TRBV9 and TRBJ2-3, the complete variable domain reads DSGVTQTPKHLITATGQRVTLRCSPRSGDLSVYWYQQSLDQGLQFLIQYYNGEERAKGNILERFSAQQFPDLHSELNLSSLELGDSALYFCASSVTSGSSTDTQYFGPGTRLTVL.

This clonotype was counted ten times or more. The chain joins TRBV6-2 or TRBV6-3 to TRBJ2-5; 10 bases fit TRBD2. The V gene's germline CDR1 is MNHEY and CDR2 SVGEGT. V was clipped by 2 bases and J by 4 bases; unmatched bases: 10. The CDR3 length is 17 residues. CDR3 in amino acids: CASSYVVAGGRGETQYF. The DNA for the CDR3 is TGTGCCAGCAGTTACGTGGTAGCGGGAGGACGCGGAGAGACCCAGTACTTC.

This clonotype was seen ten or more times. The chain uses TRBV5-1 and TRBJ2-1, with TRBD2 matching over 8 bases. Germline loops: CDR1 SGHRS, CDR2 YFSETQ. V was pared by 1 base and J by 4 bases, with 10 bases of the junction left unmatched. The CDR3 consists of 17 residues. CDR3 sequence: CASSLRRAGALYNEQFF. DNA of the CDR3: TGCGCCAGCAGCTTGAGGAGAGCGGGGGCACTATACAATGAGCAGTTCTTC.

The sample holds many counts of this clonotype. This chain joins TRBV13 and TRBJ2-1; a possible D gene is TRBD2 (5 bases). This CDR3 is built from 14 residues. V lost 5 bases and J 6 bases, leaving 14 bases between the germline ends. From germline, CDR1 is PRHDT and CDR2 FYEKMQ (reference sequence). CDR3 bases: TGTGCCAGCAGCCCCGACCTCACTAGCAATGAGCAGTTCTTC. Translating it yields CASSPDLTSNEQFF.

The chain is built from TRBV14 and TRBJ2-5; possibly TRBD1 for D (6 bases). Germline CDR1 and CDR2: SGHDN and FVKESK. The V and J ends lost 0 bases and 4 bases respectively, with 9 bases between them. The CDR3 is made up of 14 amino acids. The CDR3 sequence: CASSQDRGRETQYF. The CDR3 bases are TGTGCCAGCAGCCAAGACAGGGGACGAGAGACCCAGTACTTC.

This clonotype was counted a few times. V is TRBV6-4 and J is TRBJ2-7; D not certain. V was pared by 11 bases and J by 0 bases, with 5 bases between. Germline V gives CDR1 MRHNA, CDR2 SNTAGT. The CDR3 has 10 residues. Here the CDR3 DNA reads TGTGCCCCCGACTCCTACGAGCAGTACTTC. It codes for CAPDSYEQYF.

This sequence joins TRBV29-1 and TRBJ2-7, with D unresolved. Germline CDR1 and CDR2: SQVTM and ANQGSEA. The CDR3 is made up of 13 amino acids. V lost 6 bases and J lost 3, with 15 bases in between. The CDR3 nucleotides are TGCAGCGTCCGCAATTGGGCCCACTACGAGCAGTACTTC. It yields the protein CSVRNWAHYEQYF.

The CDR3, as DNA: TGTGCCAGCAGTTCCAGTTCCCTCCGGGACACATACTATGGCTACACCTTC. Protein sequence: CASSSSSLRDTYYGYTF. The chain recombines TRBV12-3 or TRBV12-4 with TRBJ1-2; tentative D call: TRBD1 (6 bases). V was shortened by 4 bases and J by 3 bases, with 21 bases between the two germline ends. The CDR3 is 17 amino acids.